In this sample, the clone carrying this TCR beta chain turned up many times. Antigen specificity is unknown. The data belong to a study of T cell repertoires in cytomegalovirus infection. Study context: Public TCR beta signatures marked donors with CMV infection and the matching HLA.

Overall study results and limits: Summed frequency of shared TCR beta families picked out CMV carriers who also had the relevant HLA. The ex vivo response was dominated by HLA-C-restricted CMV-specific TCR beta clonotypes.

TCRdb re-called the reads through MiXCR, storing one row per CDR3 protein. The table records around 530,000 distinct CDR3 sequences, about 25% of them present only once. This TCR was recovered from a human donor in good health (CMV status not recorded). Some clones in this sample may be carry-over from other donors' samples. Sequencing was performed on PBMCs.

The CDR3 DNA sequence: TGTGCCAGCAGCTACTTTCGGGTCCCTAATGAAAAACTGTTTTTT. Amino acid sequence: CASSYFRVPNEKLFF. The rearrangement joins TRBV7-8 to TRBJ1-4; the D is unclear. CDR1 SGHVS and CDR2 FQNEAQ come from the germline V gene. This CDR3 spans 15 amino acids. V shed 4 bases and J shed 3 bases, with 12 bases lying between them.